The entry below gives a single T cell receptor beta chain sequence along with its context. Its cognate antigen is unknown. CDR1 is SGDLS, CDR2 YYNGEE, per germline. V was cut by 3 bases and J by 6 bases, with 19 bases left in between. This CDR3 region has 15 residues. The data were taken from a study of shared clonotypes between healthy human individuals. Study-level results: The study found roughly 5% of naive CD4 clonotypes shared across four donors. Naive subsets typically showed greater estimated richness than memory subsets. Generation of non-shared clonotypes was less probable than generation of clonotypes shared by all four donors.

The data were produced by immunoSEQ multiplex PCR, yet TCRdb's version contains in-frame clones alone and is incomplete. Of hundreds of thousands of clones detected, about 96% appear once; the ten largest clones hold approximately 0.057%. Every contributor of samples was a Caucasian grown-up residing in Nashville, Tennessee. The sequence derives from a woman aged 25 to 45 in good health. The rearrangement links TRBV9 to TRBJ2-7, with a tentative D call TRBD1 (6 bases). The sample was naive CD4+ T cells sorted from blood. Regarding subset: CD45RA+ positively selected. In nucleotides, the CDR3 is TGTGCCAGCAGCGCGGATTTGACAGGTGCTTTCGAGCAGTACTTC. This sequence encodes CASSADLTGAFEQYF.